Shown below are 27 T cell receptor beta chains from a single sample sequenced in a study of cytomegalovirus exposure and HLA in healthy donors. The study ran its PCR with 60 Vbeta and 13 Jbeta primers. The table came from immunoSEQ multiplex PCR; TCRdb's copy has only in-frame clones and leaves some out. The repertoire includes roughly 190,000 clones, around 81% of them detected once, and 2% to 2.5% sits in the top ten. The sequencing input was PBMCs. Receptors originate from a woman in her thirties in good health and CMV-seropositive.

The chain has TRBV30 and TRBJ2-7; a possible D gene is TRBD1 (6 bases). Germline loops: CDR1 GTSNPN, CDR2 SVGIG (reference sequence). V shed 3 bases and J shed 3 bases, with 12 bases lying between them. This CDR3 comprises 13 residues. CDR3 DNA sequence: TGTGCCTGGAGCCCGGACAGATTCTACGAGCAGTACTTC. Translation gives CAWSPDRFYEQYF.

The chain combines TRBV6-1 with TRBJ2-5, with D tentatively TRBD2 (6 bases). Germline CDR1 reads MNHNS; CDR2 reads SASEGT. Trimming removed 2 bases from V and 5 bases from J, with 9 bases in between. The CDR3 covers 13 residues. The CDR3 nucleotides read TGTGCCAGCAGTGAACAAAGCGGGGAGACCCAGTACTTC. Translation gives CASSEQSGETQYF.

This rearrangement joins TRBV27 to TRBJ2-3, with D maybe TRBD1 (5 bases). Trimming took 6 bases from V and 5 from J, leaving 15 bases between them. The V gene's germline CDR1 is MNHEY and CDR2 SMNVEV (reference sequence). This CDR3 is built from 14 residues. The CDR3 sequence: CASSPDTRRDTQYF. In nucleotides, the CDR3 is TGTGCCAGCAGCCCGGACACCCGAAGAGATACGCAGTATTTT.

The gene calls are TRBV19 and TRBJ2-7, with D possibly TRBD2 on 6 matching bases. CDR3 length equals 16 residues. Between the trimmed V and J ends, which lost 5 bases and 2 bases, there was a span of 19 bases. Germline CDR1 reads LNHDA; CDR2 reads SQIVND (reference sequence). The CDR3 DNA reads TGTGCCAGTAGTCTCCTACTAGCCGAAAAGCCCTACGAGCAGTACTTC. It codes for CASSLLLAEKPYEQYF.

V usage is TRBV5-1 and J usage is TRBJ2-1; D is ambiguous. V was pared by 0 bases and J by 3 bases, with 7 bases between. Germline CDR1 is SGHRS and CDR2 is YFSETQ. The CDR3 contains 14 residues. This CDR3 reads CASSLGELYNEQFF. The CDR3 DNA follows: TGCGCCAGCAGCTTGGGAGAGCTCTACAATGAGCAGTTCTTC.

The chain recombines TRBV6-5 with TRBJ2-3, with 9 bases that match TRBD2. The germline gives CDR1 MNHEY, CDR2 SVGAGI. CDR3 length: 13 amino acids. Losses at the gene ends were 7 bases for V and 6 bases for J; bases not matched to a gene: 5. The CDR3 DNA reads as TGTGCCAGCAAGCCTAGCGGGACGGATACGCAGTATTTT. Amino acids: CASKPSGTDTQYF.

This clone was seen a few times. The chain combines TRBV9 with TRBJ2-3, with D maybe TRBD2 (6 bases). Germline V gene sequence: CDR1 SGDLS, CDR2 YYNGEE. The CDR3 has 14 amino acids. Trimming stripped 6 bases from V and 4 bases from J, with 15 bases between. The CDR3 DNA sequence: TGTGCCAGCACCGGAGGGGCCTTGGCAGATACGCAGTATTTT. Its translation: CASTGGALADTQYF.

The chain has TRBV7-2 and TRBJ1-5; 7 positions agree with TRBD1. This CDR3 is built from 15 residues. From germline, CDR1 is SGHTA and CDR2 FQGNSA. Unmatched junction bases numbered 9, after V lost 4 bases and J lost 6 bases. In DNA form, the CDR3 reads TGTGCCAGCAGCTCAGGCGAGACAGGGTCTCAGCCCCAGCATTTT. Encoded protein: CASSSGETGSQPQHF.

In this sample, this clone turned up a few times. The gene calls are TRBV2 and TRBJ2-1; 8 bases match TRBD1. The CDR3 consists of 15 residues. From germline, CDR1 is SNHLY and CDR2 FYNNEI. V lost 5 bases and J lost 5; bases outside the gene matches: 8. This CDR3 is CASSSTGVLNNEQFF. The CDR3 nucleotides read TGTGCCAGCAGTTCGACAGGGGTACTCAACAATGAGCAGTTCTTC.

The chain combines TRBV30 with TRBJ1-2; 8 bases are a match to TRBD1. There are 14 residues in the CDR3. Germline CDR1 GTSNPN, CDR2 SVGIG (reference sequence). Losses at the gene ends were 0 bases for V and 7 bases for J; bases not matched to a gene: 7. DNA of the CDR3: TGTGCCTGGAGTGTGGGCAGGGGGCTGGTTGGCTACACCTTC. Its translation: CAWSVGRGLVGYTF.

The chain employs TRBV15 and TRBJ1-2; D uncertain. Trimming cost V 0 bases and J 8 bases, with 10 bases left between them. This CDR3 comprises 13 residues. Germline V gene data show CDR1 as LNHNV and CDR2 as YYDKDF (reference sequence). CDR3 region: CATSRERSLGYTF. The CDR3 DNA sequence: TGTGCCACCAGCAGAGAGAGGAGTCTAGGCTACACCTTC.

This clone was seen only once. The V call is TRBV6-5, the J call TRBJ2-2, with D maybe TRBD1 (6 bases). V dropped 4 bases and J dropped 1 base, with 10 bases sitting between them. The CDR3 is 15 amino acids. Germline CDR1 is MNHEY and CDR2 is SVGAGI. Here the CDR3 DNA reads TGTGCCAGCAGTTTGGGGGCTATGAACACCGGGGAGCTGTTTTTT. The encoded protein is CASSLGAMNTGELFF.

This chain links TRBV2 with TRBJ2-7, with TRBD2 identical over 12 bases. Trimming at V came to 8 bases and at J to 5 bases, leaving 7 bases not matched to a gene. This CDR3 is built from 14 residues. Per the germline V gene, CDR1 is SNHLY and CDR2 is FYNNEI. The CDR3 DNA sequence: TGTGCCAGCGCACTAGCGGGAGGAGGAGACGAGCAGTACTTC. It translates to CASALAGGGDEQYF. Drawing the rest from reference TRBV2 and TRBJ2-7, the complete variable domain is EPEVTQTPSHQVTQMGQEVILRCVPISNHLYFYWYRQILGQKVEFLVSFYNNEISEKSEIFDDQFSVERPDGSNFTLKIRSTKLEDSAMYFCASALAGGGDEQYFGPGTRLTVT.

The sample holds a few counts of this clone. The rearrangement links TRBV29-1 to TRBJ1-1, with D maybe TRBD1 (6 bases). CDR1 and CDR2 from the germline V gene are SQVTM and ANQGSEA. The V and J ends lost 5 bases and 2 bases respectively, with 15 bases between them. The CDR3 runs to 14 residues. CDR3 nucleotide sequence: TGCAGCGTTTCCCTCACCAGGGGAAACACTGAAGCTTTCTTT. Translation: CSVSLTRGNTEAFF. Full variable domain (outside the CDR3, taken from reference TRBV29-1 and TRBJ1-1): SAVISQKPSRDICQRGTSLTIQCQVDSQVTMMFWYRQQPGQSLTLIATANQGSEATYESGFVIDKFPISRPNLTFSTLTVSNMSPEDSSIYLCSVSLTRGNTEAFFGQGTRLTVV.

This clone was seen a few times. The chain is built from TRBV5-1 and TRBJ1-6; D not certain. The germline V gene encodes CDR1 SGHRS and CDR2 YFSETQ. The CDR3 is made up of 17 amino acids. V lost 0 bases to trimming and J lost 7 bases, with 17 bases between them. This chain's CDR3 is CASSLAASPLGNSPLHF. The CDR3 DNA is TGCGCCAGCAGCTTGGCAGCCTCCCCCCTCGGGAATTCACCCCTCCACTTT.

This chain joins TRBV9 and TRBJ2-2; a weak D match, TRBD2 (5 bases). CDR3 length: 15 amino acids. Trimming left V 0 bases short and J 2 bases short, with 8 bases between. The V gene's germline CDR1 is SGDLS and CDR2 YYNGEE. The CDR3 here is CASSVVSANTGELFF. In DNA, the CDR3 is TGTGCCAGCAGCGTAGTTAGCGCCAACACCGGGGAGCTGTTTTTT.

For the CDR3, the DNA is TGTGCCAGCAGCCTTCGGGGTTTAGCCCAGCATTTT. Its translation is CASSLRGLAQHF. The rearrangement joins TRBV7-2 to TRBJ1-5; D unresolved. V lost 5 bases, J lost 11 bases, and 13 bases lay in between. The CDR3 length is 12 residues. Germline V gene sequence: CDR1 SGHTA, CDR2 FQGNSA.

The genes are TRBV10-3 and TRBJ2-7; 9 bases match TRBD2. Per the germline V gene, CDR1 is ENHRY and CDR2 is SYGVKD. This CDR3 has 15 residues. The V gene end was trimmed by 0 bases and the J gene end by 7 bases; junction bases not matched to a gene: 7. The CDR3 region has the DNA TGTGCCATCAGTGAGTCATTAGCGGGGGCGGGGGAGCAGTACTTC. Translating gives CAISESLAGAGEQYF.

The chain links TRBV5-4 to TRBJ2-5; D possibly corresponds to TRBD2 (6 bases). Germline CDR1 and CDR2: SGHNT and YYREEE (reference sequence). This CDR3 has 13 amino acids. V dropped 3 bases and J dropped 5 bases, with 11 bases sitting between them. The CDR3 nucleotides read TGTGCCAGCAGCTCGGAGGGACGGGAGACCCAGTACTTC. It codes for CASSSEGRETQYF.

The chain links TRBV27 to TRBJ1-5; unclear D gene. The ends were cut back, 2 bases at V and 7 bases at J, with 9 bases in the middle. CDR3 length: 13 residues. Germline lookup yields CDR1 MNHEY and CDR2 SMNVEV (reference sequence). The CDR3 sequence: CASSLILNQPQHF. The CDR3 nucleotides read TGTGCCAGCAGTTTAATTCTAAACCAGCCCCAGCATTTT.

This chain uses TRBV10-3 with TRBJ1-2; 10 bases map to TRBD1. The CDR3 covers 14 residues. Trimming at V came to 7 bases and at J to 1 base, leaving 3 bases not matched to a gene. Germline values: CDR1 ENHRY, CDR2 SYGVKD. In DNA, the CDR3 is TGTGCCATCACCGGGGACAGGGGTAACTATGGCTACACCTTC. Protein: CAITGDRGNYGYTF.

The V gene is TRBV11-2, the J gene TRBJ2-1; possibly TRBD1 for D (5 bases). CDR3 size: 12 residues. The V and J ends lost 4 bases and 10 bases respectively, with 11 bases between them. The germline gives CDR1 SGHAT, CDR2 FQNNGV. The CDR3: CASSSQGIEQFF. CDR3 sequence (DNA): TGTGCCAGCAGCTCCCAGGGTATAGAGCAGTTCTTC. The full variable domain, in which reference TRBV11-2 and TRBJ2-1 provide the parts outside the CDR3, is EAGVAQSPRYKIIEKRQSVAFWCNPISGHATLYWYQQILGQGPKLLIQFQNNGVVDDSQLPKDRFSAERLKGVDSTLKIQPAKLEDSAVYLCASSSQGIEQFFGPGTRLTVL.

This CDR3 is CASSQVSSGSARQYF. CDR3 sequence (DNA): TGTGCCAGCAGCCAAGTCTCTAGCGGGAGTGCGCGGCAGTACTTC. This rearrangement joins TRBV14 to TRBJ2-7, with 10 bases that match TRBD2. The CDR3 is 15 residues long. In germline, CDR1 is SGHDN, CDR2 FVKESK. V lost 1 base to trimming and J lost 9 bases; unmatched junction nucleotides: 9.

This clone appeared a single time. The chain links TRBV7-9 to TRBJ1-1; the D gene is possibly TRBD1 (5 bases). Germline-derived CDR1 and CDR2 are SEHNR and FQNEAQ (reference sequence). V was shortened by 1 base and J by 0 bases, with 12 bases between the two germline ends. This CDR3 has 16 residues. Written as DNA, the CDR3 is TGTGCCAGCAGCTTAGTTGGAGGGGAGATGAACACTGAAGCTTTCTTT. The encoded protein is CASSLVGGEMNTEAFF.

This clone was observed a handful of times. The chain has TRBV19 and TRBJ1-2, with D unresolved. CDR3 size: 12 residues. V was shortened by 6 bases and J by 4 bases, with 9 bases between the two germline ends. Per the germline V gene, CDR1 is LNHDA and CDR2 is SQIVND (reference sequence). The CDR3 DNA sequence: TGTGCCAGTAGAGCAGGAAGCTATGGCTACACCTTC. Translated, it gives CASRAGSYGYTF.

The chain's CDR3 is CASSLGGEWNPSGEQYF. The CDR3 DNA reads as TGTGCCAGCAGCTTAGGGGGAGAATGGAATCCCTCTGGAGAGCAGTACTTC. V is TRBV7-9 and J is TRBJ2-7; D possibly corresponds to TRBD2 (5 bases). V was shortened by 1 base and J by 7 bases, with 23 bases between the two germline ends. The CDR3 sequence is 17 residues long. Germline lookup yields CDR1 SEHNR and CDR2 FQNEAQ (reference sequence).

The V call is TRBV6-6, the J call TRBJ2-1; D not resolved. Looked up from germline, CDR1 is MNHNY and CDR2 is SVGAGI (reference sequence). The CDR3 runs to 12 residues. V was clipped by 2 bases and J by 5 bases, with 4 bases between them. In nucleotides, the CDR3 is TGTGCCAGCAGTTACCAGAACAATGAGCAGTTCTTC. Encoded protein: CASSYQNNEQFF.